Each of the 24 T cell receptor beta chains below was sequenced from the same sample in a study of shared clonotypes between healthy human individuals. Only in-frame clones appear in the TCRdb table, and some are missing; sequencing was by immunoSEQ multiplex PCR. The sample gives over 2 million clones, around 90% of which show up once; 0.3% to 0.4% is in the top ten. Sequencing used naive CD4+ T cells from PBMCs. The subset here: CD45RA+ positively selected. The receptor set was obtained from a man between 18 and 29 years old in good health. Some clones in this sample may be carry-over from other donors' samples.

With regard to this clone: Other DNA sequences in the same sample also yield this CDR3. V usage is TRBV6-1 and J usage is TRBJ2-7; possible D gene TRBD2, 7 bases. V lost 6 bases and J lost 2, with 14 bases in between. CDR3 length equals 14 residues. CDR1 is MNHNS and CDR2 is SASEGT in the germline V gene. The CDR3 sequence is CASSEGGVTYEQYF. The CDR3 DNA reads as TGTGCCAGCAGCGAGGGGGGGGTCACCTACGAGCAGTACTTC.

The chain uses TRBV9 and TRBJ2-7; 7 nucleotides match TRBD2. V was pared by 3 bases and J by 3 bases, with 9 bases of the junction left unmatched. This CDR3 comprises 15 residues. Germline CDR1 SGDLS, CDR2 YYNGEE. CDR3 sequence reads: CASSEGLTKGYEQYF. The CDR3 nucleotides are TGTGCCAGCAGCGAGGGACTAACAAAAGGCTACGAGCAGTACTTC.

This clone is a singleton in its sample. This chain uses TRBV19 with TRBJ2-3, with D perhaps TRBD1 or TRBD2 (5 bases each). V was pared by 5 bases and J by 2 bases, with 17 bases between. The CDR3 contains 16 residues. Germline-derived CDR1 and CDR2 are LNHDA and SQIVND (reference sequence). The CDR3 here is CASSGSGKGTTDTQYF. CDR3 nucleotides: TGTGCCAGTAGTGGGTCAGGGAAGGGGACCACAGATACGCAGTATTTT.

This chain links TRBV11-1 with TRBJ2-3; D not certain. In germline, CDR1 is SGHAT, CDR2 FQDESV (reference sequence). The CDR3 loop spans 15 amino acids. Trimming left V 1 base short and J 0 bases short, with 8 bases between. CDR3: CASSLGLVSTDTQYF. CDR3 coding DNA: TGTGCCAGCAGCTTAGGACTTGTTAGCACAGATACGCAGTATTTT.

The rearrangement links TRBV7-2 to TRBJ1-2; 7 bases match TRBD1. The ends lost 5 bases at V and 3 bases at J; junction bases unmatched: 3. Germline V lookup: CDR1 SGHTA, CDR2 FQGNSA. The CDR3 contains 13 residues. This chain's CDR3 is CASSHGTDYGYTF. CDR3 sequence (DNA): TGTGCCAGCAGCCATGGGACAGACTATGGCTACACCTTC.

The V gene is TRBV5-4, the J gene TRBJ2-2; D remains unclear. The germline V gene encodes CDR1 SGHNT and CDR2 YYREEE (reference sequence). The germline V and J ends were trimmed by 4 bases and 2 bases, with 6 bases remaining between them. There are 13 residues in the CDR3. The CDR3 DNA sequence: TGTGCCAGCAGCACGGTTAACACCGGGGAGCTGTTTTTT. Protein: CASSTVNTGELFF. The full variable domain, its missing parts supplied by reference TRBV5-4 and TRBJ2-2, is ETGVTQSPTHLIKTRGQQVTLRCSSQSGHNTVSWYQQALGQGPQFIFQYYREEENGRGNFPPRFSGLQFPNYSSELNVNALELDDSALYLCASSTVNTGELFFGEGSRLTVL.

The J gene is TRBJ1-2, the V gene TRBV28, with 10 bases lining up with TRBD1. The V gene's germline CDR1 is MDHEN and CDR2 SYDVKM. The V and J ends lost 8 bases and 5 bases, in that order; junction bases with no gene match: 11. CDR3 length equals 15 residues. The CDR3 region is CASGGQGGFWYGYTF. The CDR3 coding sequence is TGTGCCAGCGGCGGACAGGGGGGATTCTGGTATGGCTACACCTTC.

This rearrangement joins TRBV4-2 to TRBJ1-5; 8 nucleotides agree with TRBD1. CDR3 size: 16 residues. V shed 1 base and J 5 bases; nucleotides not matched to a gene: 7. Germline CDR1 and CDR2: LGHNA and YNFKEQ. The CDR3 DNA is TGTGCCAGCAGCCAAGTGGACAGGGACTGGGATCAGCCCCAGCATTTT. Translating gives CASSQVDRDWDQPQHF.

The chain recombines TRBV11-3 with TRBJ2-5; weak D call: TRBD1 (5 bases). The CDR3 loop spans 13 amino acids. CDR1 and CDR2 from the germline V gene are SGHNT and YENEEA. With 3 bases removed from V and 7 bases from J, the gap between germline ends came to 12 bases. The CDR3 spells CASSFSLQATQYF. CDR3 DNA sequence: TGTGCCAGCAGCTTCTCACTACAGGCGACCCAGTACTTC.

The chain couples TRBV28 to TRBJ1-1, with TRBD1 matching 9 bases. J lost 4 bases, V lost 4 bases, and 7 bases had no gene match. The CDR3 has 15 residues. Germline V gives CDR1 MDHEN, CDR2 SYDVKM. In nucleotides, the CDR3 is TGTGCCAGCAGTTCAATACAGGGGGCCAGCACTGAAGCTTTCTTT. This codes for CASSSIQGASTEAFF.

The V call is TRBV4-2, the J call TRBJ1-2, with D perhaps TRBD1 (5 bases). The CDR3 is 16 amino acids. V was cut by 2 bases and J by 2 bases, with 15 bases left in between. From germline, CDR1 is LGHNA and CDR2 YNFKEQ. The CDR3 loop reads CASSQITRDRNYGYTF. The CDR3 DNA reads TGTGCCAGCAGCCAAATTACCCGGGACCGGAACTATGGCTACACCTTC.

V and J are TRBV19 and TRBJ1-5, with 9 bases fitting TRBD1. Germline values: CDR1 LNHDA, CDR2 SQIVND (reference sequence). The CDR3 contains 15 residues. V shed 5 bases, J shed 4 bases, and the junction held 6 bases outside the gene matches. CDR3 loop: CASSPYRGRNQPQHF. For the CDR3, the DNA is TGTGCCAGTAGTCCGTACAGGGGGCGAAATCAGCCCCAGCATTTT.

This chain joins TRBV6-1 and TRBJ2-5; 9 bases are shared with TRBD2. The J call is doubtful: the DNA matches TRBJ2-7 better. Germline-derived CDR1 and CDR2 are MNHNS and SASEGT. There are 17 residues in the CDR3. The CDR3: CASSEALRAGGSYEQYF. DNA of the CDR3: TGTGCCAGCAGTGAAGCGCTTCGGGCGGGAGGGTCCTACGAGCAGTACTTC.

This chain connects TRBV2 to TRBJ2-4, with 8 bases lining up with TRBD2. Germline loops: CDR1 SNHLY, CDR2 FYNNEI. J gave up 0 bases and V 6 bases, and 13 bases lay outside the gene matches. There are 18 residues in the CDR3. The CDR3 sequence: CASRPRAGGHLAKNIQYF. The DNA of the CDR3 is TGTGCCAGCAGGCCACGGGCGGGAGGCCATTTAGCCAAAAACATTCAGTACTTC.

The CDR3: CASSLGQGGGTDTQYF. CDR3 nucleotide sequence: TGTGCCAGCAGCCTCGGACAGGGTGGCGGCACAGATACGCAGTATTTT. The chain employs TRBV7-9 and TRBJ2-3; 8 bases agree with TRBD1. CDR3 length equals 16 residues. Germline loops: CDR1 SEHNR, CDR2 FQNEAQ (reference sequence). V gave up 5 bases and J gave up 1 base; unmatched junction bases: 8. The full variable domain, its missing parts supplied by reference TRBV7-9 and TRBJ2-3, is DTGVSQNPRHKITKRGQNVTFRCDPISEHNRLYWYRQTLGQGPEFLTYFQNEAQLEKSRLLSDRFSAERPKGSFSTLEIQRTEQGDSAMYLCASSLGQGGGTDTQYFGPGTRLTVL.

The chain joins TRBV18 to TRBJ1-2, with D unclear. The CDR3 is made up of 12 amino acids. Germline values: CDR1 KGHSH, CDR2 LQKENI. The V end was cut by 2 bases, the J end by 6 bases, with 7 bases between. For the CDR3, the DNA is TGTGCCAGCTCACCATACCAGGATGGCTACACCTTC. This codes for CASSPYQDGYTF.

The chain uses TRBV4-2 and TRBJ2-2; D is undetermined. Between the trimmed V and J ends, which lost 1 base and 0 bases, there was a span of 9 bases. The CDR3 contains 16 residues. Germline loops: CDR1 LGHNA, CDR2 YNFKEQ. The CDR3 DNA follows: TGTGCCAGCAGCCAAGCGGCCTATGCGAACACCGGGGAGCTGTTTTTT. This sequence encodes CASSQAAYANTGELFF.

The gene calls are TRBV7-9 and TRBJ1-5; unclear D gene. This CDR3 region has 14 residues. V lost 5 bases and J 5 bases, leaving 13 bases between the germline ends. In germline, CDR1 is SEHNR, CDR2 FQNEAQ (reference sequence). CDR3 residues: CASSRGGLDQPQHF. The CDR3 DNA sequence: TGTGCCAGCAGCCGGGGAGGGTTGGATCAGCCCCAGCATTTT.

On this clone itself: This same CDR3 is encoded by further DNA sequences in the sample. The chain has TRBV25-1 and TRBJ2-2; either TRBD1 or TRBD2 may supply D (5 bases each). Deletions cut 3 bases from V and 0 bases from J, with 11 bases between. The CDR3 runs to 16 residues. CDR1 MGHDK and CDR2 SYGVNS come from the germline V gene. CDR3 in DNA: TGTGCCAGCAGTGAGGCCGGGACGGCGAACACCGGGGAGCTGTTTTTT. Its protein product is CASSEAGTANTGELFF.

The chain joins TRBV14 to TRBJ1-3; 8 nucleotides match TRBD1. J gave up 5 bases and V 1 base, and 4 bases lay outside the gene matches. The CDR3 sequence is 15 residues long. From germline, CDR1 is SGHDN and CDR2 FVKESK. Written as DNA, the CDR3 is TGTGCCAGCAGCCAAGTCCAGGGGGCTAGAAACACCATATATTTT. This codes for CASSQVQGARNTIYF.

This clone was detected once. This chain uses TRBV28 with TRBJ2-1; D is perhaps TRBD1 or TRBD2 (5 bases each). The V gene lost 7 bases and the J gene lost 0 bases, with 19 bases spanning the gap. The CDR3 is 17 amino acids. From germline, CDR1 is MDHEN and CDR2 SYDVKM. The DNA of the CDR3 is TGTGCCAGCACCTCCCAAGGGGCAGGGAGCTCCTACAATGAGCAGTTCTTC. Its protein is CASTSQGAGSSYNEQFF.

This clone was detected only a few times. The same CDR3 is also encoded by other DNA sequences in this sample. The rearrangement joins TRBV19 to TRBJ1-5; D remains unclear. Germline V CDR1 and CDR2: LNHDA, SQIVND (reference sequence). This CDR3 has 13 amino acids. V lost 2 bases, J lost 4 bases, and 6 bases lay in between. CDR3 loop: CASSISRNQPQHF. DNA for the CDR3: TGTGCCAGTAGTATAAGTAGGAATCAGCCCCAGCATTTT.

CDR3 nucleotide sequence: TGCGCCAGCAGCCAACCGCAGCGACAGGGAAGGAAGGGGTACACTGAAGCTTTCTTT. Translation gives CASSQPQRQGRKGYTEAFF. V is TRBV4-1 and J is TRBJ1-1, with 7 bases aligning to TRBD1. Trimming removed 2 bases from V and 3 bases from J; junction bases left unmatched: 18. Germline CDR1 is MGHRA and CDR2 is YSYEKL. The CDR3 consists of 19 residues.

J is TRBJ1-6 and V is TRBV5-1, with a weak D call TRBD1 (6 bases). The CDR3 has 14 residues. In germline, CDR1 is SGHRS, CDR2 YFSETQ. The V end lost 5 bases, the J end lost 6 bases, and 12 bases lay between the germline ends. The CDR3 region has the DNA TGCGCCAGCAGGCAGGGGCTGGCTAATTCACCCCTCCACTTT. Translating it yields CASRQGLANSPLHF.